Presented here are 14 T cell receptor beta chains from one specimen sequenced in a study of CD8 T cells in ankylosing spondylitis. These TCRs are of unknown antigen specificity. TCRdb analysed the 5' RACE reads with MiXCR anew, one entry per CDR3 protein. The sample consists of fewer than 450,000 distinct CDR3 sequences, 17% of them appearing once. Study-level points and caveats: There was a TCR beta motif, made of eight highly homologous variants, that appeared characteristic of ankylosing spondylitis blood.

The sample comprised blood, either unsorted or a sorted T cell fraction (not recorded which). These receptors came from a male donor with ankylosing spondylitis.

This rearrangement joins TRBV5-1 to TRBJ1-3; no clear D. The CDR3 runs to 16 residues. The V gene lost 0 bases and the J gene lost 0 bases, with 10 bases spanning the gap. CDR1 and CDR2 from the germline V gene are SGHRS and YFSETQ. The CDR3 loop reads CASSLAGLDSGNTIYF. CDR3 bases: TGCGCCAGCAGCTTGGCCGGACTGGACTCTGGAAACACCATATATTTT.

The J gene is TRBJ1-2, the V gene TRBV5-6; 9 nucleotides line up with TRBD1. Germline CDR1 is SGHDT and CDR2 is YYEEEE. The length of the CDR3 is 16 residues. V lost 2 bases and J lost 1; bases outside the gene matches: 6. CDR3 in DNA: TGTGCCAGCAGCTTCGGGACAGGGCGATTTAACTATGGCTACACCTTC. As protein: CASSFGTGRFNYGYTF.

This clonotype was observed at least ten times. This chain links TRBV2 with TRBJ2-7; D gene ambiguous. The V and J ends lost 6 bases and 2 bases respectively, with 5 bases between them. The CDR3 is 11 amino acids. Germline V gene data show CDR1 as SNHLY and CDR2 as FYNNEI. The CDR3: CASSRTYEQYF. CDR3 sequence (DNA): TGTGCCAGCAGCCGGACCTACGAGCAGTACTTC.

The CDR3 sequence: CASSLADGGTEAFF. The CDR3 bases are TGTGCCAGCAGCTTAGCCGATGGTGGGACTGAAGCTTTCTTT. The V and J genes are TRBV7-9 and TRBJ1-1; D unresolved. Germline CDR1 and CDR2: SEHNR and FQNEAQ (reference sequence). This CDR3 is built from 14 residues. V was clipped by 0 bases and J by 5 bases, with 10 bases between them.

The chain employs TRBV20-1 and TRBJ1-2; no definite D call. Germline CDR1 DFQATT, CDR2 SNEGSKA (reference sequence). Trimming shortened V by 3 bases and J by 4 bases, and 15 bases separated the two germline ends. CDR3 length: 14 amino acids. The CDR3: CSARRESTSYGYTF. CDR3 coding DNA: TGCAGTGCTAGGAGGGAAAGTACCAGCTATGGCTACACCTTC.

In the case of this clonotype: Its ends do not fully match the called genes, so a read error is possible. V and J are TRBV7-9 and TRBJ1-1; a weak D match, TRBD1 (5 bases). This CDR3 contains 14 residues. Germline V lookup: CDR1 SEHNR, CDR2 FQNEAQ (reference sequence). The CDR3 is CASSLGRENAEAFF. In DNA form, the CDR3 reads TGTGCCAGCAGCTTAGGCAGGGAGAACGCTGAAGCTTTCTTT.

This clonotype was recorded a few times. The chain couples TRBV5-1 to TRBJ2-3; 11 positions match TRBD2. The CDR3 is made up of 16 amino acids. Germline V CDR1 and CDR2: SGHRS, YFSETQ. With 0 bases clipped from V and 2 bases from J, the junction kept 2 bases outside the gene matches. As DNA, the CDR3 is TGCGCCAGCAGCTTGGCACTAGCGGGGGCCACAGATACGCAGTATTTT. Encoded protein: CASSLALAGATDTQYF.

This clonotype was seen only a few times. The chain employs TRBV5-5 and TRBJ1-5, with a weak D call TRBD1 (6 bases). The V gene lost 1 base and the J gene lost 5 bases, with 10 bases spanning the gap. This CDR3 is 14 amino acids long. The germline V gene has CDR1 SGHKS and CDR2 YYEKEE (reference sequence). CDR3: CASSLRQGYQPQHF. DNA for the CDR3: TGTGCCAGCAGCTTGCGTCAGGGGTATCAGCCCCAGCATTTT.

The chain uses TRBV27 and TRBJ1-5; 7 positions agree with TRBD1. Germline CDR1 reads MNHEY; CDR2 reads SMNVEV (reference sequence). The ends lost 5 bases at V and 6 bases at J; junction bases unmatched: 13. This CDR3 is built from 16 residues. DNA for the CDR3: TGTGCCAGCAGTAAACAGGGGACGGGCTTAGGTCAGCCCCAGCATTTT. Translating gives CASSKQGTGLGQPQHF.

Of note for this clonotype: An end of the junction does not agree with germline; a read error may underlie this. The chain carries TRBV29-1 and TRBJ2-3; D call uncertain. The germline gives CDR1 SQVTM, CDR2 ANQGSEA. The CDR3 is 15 residues long. CDR3 loop: CSVEGFLTSTDTLYF. CDR3 nucleotide sequence: TGCAGCGTTGAGGGTTTTCTTACCTCCACAGATACGCTGTATTTT.

This chain joins TRBV3-1 and TRBJ1-3; possibly TRBD1 for D (6 bases). Trimming pared 4 bases from V and 7 bases from J, leaving 17 bases between. Per germline, CDR1 LGHDT and CDR2 YNNKEL (reference sequence). This CDR3 is 15 amino acids long. The CDR3 nucleotides are TGTGCCAGCAGCCGGGTCGCAGACAGGTTGAACACCATATATTTT. Its translation: CASSRVADRLNTIYF.

The rearrangement links TRBV27 to TRBJ2-7, with TRBD1 matching over 9 bases. This CDR3 is built from 15 residues. From germline, CDR1 is MNHEY and CDR2 SMNVEV (reference sequence). V dropped 5 bases and J dropped 2; count of bases not matched to a gene: 7. Written as DNA, the CDR3 is TGTGCCAGCAGTCTATATAGGACAGGGGCCTACGAGCAGTACTTC. The encoded protein is CASSLYRTGAYEQYF.

The rearrangement uses TRBV2 and TRBJ1-1; TRBD1 might be the D (5 bases). Trimming stripped 6 bases from V and 5 bases from J, with 16 bases between. Germline values: CDR1 SNHLY, CDR2 FYNNEI. This CDR3 has 14 residues. The CDR3 DNA is TGTGCCAGCAGGGGCGGCAGGGTAAAGACTGAAGCTTTCTTT. It translates to CASRGGRVKTEAFF.

V gene TRBV5-1 combines with J gene TRBJ2-7, with 11 bases that match TRBD1. The germline V gene encodes CDR1 SGHRS and CDR2 YFSETQ. The J segment lost 0 bases and the V segment lost 4 bases, leaving 3 bases of the junction unmatched. This CDR3 contains 15 residues. CDR3 region: CASSVGTGGSYEQYF. CDR3 nucleotide sequence: TGCGCCAGCAGCGTAGGGACAGGGGGCTCCTACGAGCAGTACTTC.